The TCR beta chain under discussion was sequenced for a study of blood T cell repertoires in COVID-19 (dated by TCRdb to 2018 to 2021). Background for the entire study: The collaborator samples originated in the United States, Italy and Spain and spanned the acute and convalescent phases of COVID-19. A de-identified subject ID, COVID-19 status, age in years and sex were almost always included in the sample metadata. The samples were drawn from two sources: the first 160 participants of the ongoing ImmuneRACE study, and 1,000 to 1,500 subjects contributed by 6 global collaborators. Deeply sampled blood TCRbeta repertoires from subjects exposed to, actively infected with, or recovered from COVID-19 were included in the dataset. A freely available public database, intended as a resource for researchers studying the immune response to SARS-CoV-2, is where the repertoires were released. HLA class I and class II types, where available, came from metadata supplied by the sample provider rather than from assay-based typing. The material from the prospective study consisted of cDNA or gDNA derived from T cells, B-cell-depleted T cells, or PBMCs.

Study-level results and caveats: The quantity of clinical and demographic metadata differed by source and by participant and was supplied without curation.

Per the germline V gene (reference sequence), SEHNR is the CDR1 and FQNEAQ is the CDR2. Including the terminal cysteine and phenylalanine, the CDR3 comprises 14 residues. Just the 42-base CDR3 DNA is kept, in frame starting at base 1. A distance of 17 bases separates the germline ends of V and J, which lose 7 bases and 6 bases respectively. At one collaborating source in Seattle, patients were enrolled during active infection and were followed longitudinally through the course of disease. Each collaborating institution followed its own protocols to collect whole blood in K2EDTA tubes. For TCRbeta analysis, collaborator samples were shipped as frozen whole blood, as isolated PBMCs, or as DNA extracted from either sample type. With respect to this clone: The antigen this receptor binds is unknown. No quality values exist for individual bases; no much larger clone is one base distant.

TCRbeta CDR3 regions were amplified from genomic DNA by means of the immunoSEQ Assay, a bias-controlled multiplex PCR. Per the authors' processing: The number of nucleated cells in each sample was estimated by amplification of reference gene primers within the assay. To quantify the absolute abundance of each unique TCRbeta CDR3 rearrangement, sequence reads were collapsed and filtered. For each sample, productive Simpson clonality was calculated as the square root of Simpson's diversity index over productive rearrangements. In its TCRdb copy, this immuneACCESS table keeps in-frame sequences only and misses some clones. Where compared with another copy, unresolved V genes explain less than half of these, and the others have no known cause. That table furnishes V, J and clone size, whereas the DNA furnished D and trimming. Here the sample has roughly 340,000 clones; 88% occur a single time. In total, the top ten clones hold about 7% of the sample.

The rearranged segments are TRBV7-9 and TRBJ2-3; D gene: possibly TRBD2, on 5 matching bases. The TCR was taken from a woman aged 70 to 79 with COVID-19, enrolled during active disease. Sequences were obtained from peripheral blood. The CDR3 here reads CASTAPGESDTQYF. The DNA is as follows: TGTGCCAGCACCGCGCCCGGGGAGTCCGATACGCAGTATTTT.